What follows are 25 T cell receptor beta chains derived from one specimen sequenced in a study of blood T cell repertoires in COVID-19. The repertoire was sequenced with immunoSEQ multiplex PCR; TCRdb's copy has only in-frame clones and lacks some. The top ten hold around 4% of the sample, which has roughly 49,000 clones, roughly 86% seen once. Source material: peripheral blood. All receptors come from a man aged 80 or over with active COVID-19.

This rearrangement joins TRBV11-1 to TRBJ1-6, with 8 bases lining up with TRBD1. With V trimmed by 5 bases and J by 0 bases, 3 bases remained unmatched. This CDR3 region has 16 residues. Germline CDR1 and CDR2: SGHAT and FQDESV (reference sequence). The CDR3 spells CASSRGQGSYNSPLHF. CDR3 DNA: TGTGCCAGCAGCCGCGGACAGGGCTCCTATAATTCACCCCTCCACTTT.

The chain is built from TRBV5-4 and TRBJ2-1; 7 bases match TRBD2. After removal of 0 bases from V and 6 bases from J, the junction contained 3 bases not matched to a gene. The CDR3 extends over 14 amino acids. CDR1 and CDR2 (germline): SGHNT, YYREEE (reference sequence). The CDR3 spells CASSLAGLVNEQFF. The DNA of the CDR3 is TGTGCCAGCAGCTTGGCCGGACTAGTCAATGAGCAGTTCTTC.

A single count supports this clone. V is TRBV5-1 and J is TRBJ2-7; maybe TRBD2 (5 bases). Germline loops: CDR1 SGHRS, CDR2 YFSETQ. Trimming pared 4 bases from V and 6 bases from J, leaving 20 bases between. The CDR3 sequence is 15 residues long. The CDR3 sequence: CASSPPNRGGLEQYF. The CDR3 DNA reads TGCGCCAGCAGCCCACCTAACCGTGGAGGCCTCGAGCAGTACTTC.

The chain has TRBV27 and TRBJ2-4; unclear D gene. V shed 6 bases and J shed 8 bases, with 8 bases lying between them. CDR3 length equals 11 residues. Per the germline V gene, CDR1 is MNHEY and CDR2 is SMNVEV (reference sequence). The CDR3 region is CASRLRDIQYF. The CDR3, as DNA: TGTGCCAGCAGACTGCGCGACATTCAGTACTTC.

The chain links TRBV28 to TRBJ1-2; 8 bases map to TRBD1. V trimming: 5 bases; J trimming: 8 bases; junction bases outside the gene matches: 16. The germline V gene has CDR1 MDHEN and CDR2 SYDVKM. The CDR3 consists of 16 residues. The CDR3 bases are TGTGCCAGCAGTCTACGGACAGGGATTGGGGTGGCGGGCTACACCTTC. Translated, it gives CASSLRTGIGVAGYTF.

J is TRBJ2-7 and V is TRBV11-2, with unresolved D. CDR1 is SGHAT, CDR2 FQNNGV, per germline. The length of the CDR3 is 14 residues. V was pared by 5 bases and J by 2 bases, with 13 bases between. The CDR3 DNA reads TGTGCCAGCAGCCCAAGCTCGGGTCCCTACGAGCAGTACTTC. Amino acid sequence: CASSPSSGPYEQYF.

This chain links TRBV30 with TRBJ2-3; D uncertain. CDR3 length equals 15 residues. The V gene's germline CDR1 is GTSNPN and CDR2 SVGIG (reference sequence). Trimming took 0 bases from V and 2 from J, leaving 12 bases between them. The CDR3 spells CAWSVRPTYTDTQYF. CDR3 bases: TGTGCCTGGAGTGTACGTCCGACTTACACAGATACGCAGTATTTT.

Comment on this clone: At one end, the junction sequence differs from germline, possibly due to a read error. The chain employs TRBV4-1 and TRBJ2-1, with 12 bases lining up with TRBD2. CDR1 is MGHRA and CDR2 is YSYEKL in the germline V gene. CDR3 length: 17 amino acids. The CDR3 DNA reads as TGCGCCAGCAGTCAAGGGACTAGCGGGTGGGAGGGTAATGAGCAGTTCTTC. It encodes CASSQGTSGWEGNEQFF.

This sequence joins TRBV6-5 and TRBJ2-5; 7 bases are shared with TRBD2. The V gene's germline CDR1 is MNHEY and CDR2 SVGAGI. The V gene end was trimmed by 8 bases and the J gene end by 2 bases; junction bases not matched to a gene: 8. The CDR3 is made up of 14 amino acids. The CDR3 here is CASRPQRGQETQYF. Written as DNA, the CDR3 is TGTGCCAGCCGACCCCAGCGGGGACAAGAGACCCAGTACTTC.

The rearrangement links TRBV28 to TRBJ1-4; TRBD1 agrees at 8 bases. Per the germline V gene, CDR1 is MDHEN and CDR2 is SYDVKM. After removal of 2 bases from V and 7 bases from J, the junction contained 6 bases not matched to a gene. The CDR3 spans 15 residues. The CDR3 coding sequence is TGTGCCAGCAGTTTACCAACAGGGGGGGGTGAAAAACTGTTTTTT. Protein sequence: CASSLPTGGGEKLFF.

This clone was seen only a few times. The genes are TRBV10-3 and TRBJ2-5; 8 positions agree with TRBD2. The CDR3 is 14 amino acids. Germline-derived CDR1 and CDR2 are ENHRY and SYGVKD. V shed 3 bases and J 4 bases; nucleotides not matched to a gene: 4. In DNA form, the CDR3 reads TGTGCCATCAGTGACCCTCGGGAGGGAGAGACCCAGTACTTC. Encoded protein: CAISDPREGETQYF.

The gene calls are TRBV4-2 and TRBJ2-3, with TRBD2 matching over 10 bases. This CDR3 is 20 amino acids long. V was clipped by 1 base and J by 0 bases; unmatched bases: 13. CDR1 LGHNA and CDR2 YNFKEQ come from the germline V gene. CDR3 bases: TGTGCCAGCAGCCAAGGGTTGGGAGCGGGAGGGACCTTCAGCACAGATACGCAGTATTTT. This gives the protein CASSQGLGAGGTFSTDTQYF.

The chain combines TRBV12-5 with TRBJ1-1; 9 bases are a match to TRBD1. In germline, CDR1 is LGHNT, CDR2 FRNRAP. The CDR3 is 16 residues long. J gave up 11 bases and V 2 bases, and 15 bases lay outside the gene matches. The CDR3 reads CASGLHPLPGTGMAFF. The CDR3 nucleotides are TGTGCTAGTGGTTTGCACCCTCTACCCGGGACAGGGATGGCTTTCTTT. Full variable domain (rest looked up from reference TRBV12-5 and TRBJ1-1): DARVTQTPRHKVTEMGQEVTMRCQPILGHNTVFWYRQTMMQGLELLAYFRNRAPLDDSGMPKDRFSAEMPDATLATLKIQPSEPRDSAVYFCASGLHPLPGTGMAFFGQGTRLTVV.

V gene TRBV7-2 combines with J gene TRBJ2-5, with D perhaps matching TRBD1 (6 bases). There are 16 residues in the CDR3. Per the germline V gene, CDR1 is SGHTA and CDR2 is FQGNSA. V lost 5 bases and J lost 5, with 21 bases in between. CDR3 coding DNA: TGTGCCAGCAGCCTCCGGCAAACAGGGTTGGGCGAGACCCAGTACTTC. Translation: CASSLRQTGLGETQYF.

This chain links TRBV7-9 with TRBJ1-3; 7 nucleotides agree with TRBD1. This CDR3 has 14 amino acids. The V gene's germline CDR1 is SEHNR and CDR2 FQNEAQ (reference sequence). With 4 bases clipped from V and 2 bases from J, the junction kept 2 bases outside the gene matches. CDR3 loop: CASSSTGAGNTIYF. The CDR3 DNA sequence: TGTGCCAGCAGCTCCACAGGGGCTGGAAACACCATATATTTT.

This CDR3 reads CASSEGGVRQPQHF. The CDR3 coding sequence is TGTGCCAGCAGTGAAGGCGGGGTCAGACAGCCCCAGCATTTT. The V call is TRBV2, the J call TRBJ1-5; D remains unclear. Germline CDR1 is SNHLY and CDR2 is FYNNEI. CDR3 size: 14 residues. Trimming removed 1 base from V and 7 bases from J, with 11 bases in between.

This clone came up a few times. This chain's CDR3 is CASSDGGTVTNEKLFF. CDR3 nucleotide sequence: TGTGCCAGCAGTGATGGCGGGACAGTGACCAATGAAAAACTGTTTTTT. V usage is TRBV25-1 and J usage is TRBJ1-4; TRBD1 matches 7 bases. This CDR3 spans 16 amino acids. The J segment lost 5 bases and the V segment lost 3 bases, leaving 9 bases of the junction unmatched. The germline CDR1 and CDR2 sequences are MGHDK and SYGVNS. The full variable domain, its missing parts supplied by reference TRBV25-1 and TRBJ1-4, is EADIYQTPRYLVIGTGKKITLECSQTMGHDKMYWYQQDPGMELHLIHYSYGVNSTEKGDLSSESTVSRIRTEHFPLTLESARPSHTSQYLCASSDGGTVTNEKLFFGSGTQLSVL.

This clone is categorized as medium-sized. V usage is TRBV7-9 and J usage is TRBJ2-3, with 9 nucleotides matching TRBD2. Germline V gene data show CDR1 as SEHNR and CDR2 as FQNEAQ (reference sequence). This CDR3 comprises 15 residues. Trimming took 5 bases from V and 5 from J; bases not matched to a gene: 8. The CDR3, as DNA: TGTGCCAGCAGCCATATAGCGGGAGCGGGAGATACGCAGTATTTT. This codes for CASSHIAGAGDTQYF. Filled out from reference TRBV7-9 and TRBJ2-3, the complete variable domain reads DTGVSQNPRHKITKRGQNVTFRCDPISEHNRLYWYRQTLGQGPEFLTYFQNEAQLEKSRLLSDRFSAERPKGSFSTLEIQRTEQGDSAMYLCASSHIAGAGDTQYFGPGTRLTVL.

In its sample, this clone was seen a few times. V and J are TRBV23-1 and TRBJ2-1; D is unresolved. TRBV23-1 is given ORF status, its function remaining uncertain. There are 16 residues in the CDR3. Trimming pared 1 base from V and 0 bases from J, leaving 10 bases between. CDR3: CASSQLGLCSYNEQFF. The CDR3 bases are TGCGCCAGCAGTCAATTGGGCCTGTGCTCCTACAATGAGCAGTTCTTC.

This chain connects TRBV5-1 to TRBJ2-2; TRBD2 matches 7 bases. CDR3 length: 18 residues. From germline, CDR1 is SGHRS and CDR2 YFSETQ. V trimming: 4 bases; J trimming: 1 base; junction bases outside the gene matches: 13. This chain's CDR3 is CASSPGEAGRVNTGELFF. In DNA, the CDR3 is TGCGCCAGCAGCCCTGGGGAAGCGGGGCGGGTGAACACCGGGGAGCTGTTTTTT.

CDR3 DNA sequence: TGTGCCAGCAGTTACCGGACAGGGGCCAACATGAACACTGAAGCTTTCTTT. This codes for CASSYRTGANMNTEAFF. The chain couples TRBV6-2 or TRBV6-3 to TRBJ1-1, with TRBD1 matching 9 bases. V shed 2 bases and J 0 bases; nucleotides not matched to a gene: 7. Germline loops: CDR1 MNHEY, CDR2 SVGEGT. This CDR3 comprises 17 residues.

This chain joins TRBV4-1 and TRBJ2-1; 7 bases fit TRBD2. Germline assignment: CDR1 MGHRA and CDR2 YSYEKL. Trimming at V came to 1 base and at J to 1 base, leaving 1 base not matched to a gene. The CDR3 runs to 15 residues. The CDR3 region is CASSQASGSYNEQFF. CDR3 sequence (DNA): TGCGCCAGCAGCCAAGCTAGCGGATCCTACAATGAGCAGTTCTTC.

For the CDR3, the DNA is TGTGCCAGTAGTATTGGGGACAGGGTAGGTACTGAAGCTTTCTTT. This encodes CASSIGDRVGTEAFF. The chain couples TRBV19 to TRBJ1-1; 9 nucleotides align to TRBD1. The J segment lost 5 bases and the V segment lost 3 bases, leaving 7 bases of the junction unmatched. Germline loops: CDR1 LNHDA, CDR2 SQIVND (reference sequence). CDR3 length: 15 amino acids.

The rearrangement joins TRBV24-1 to TRBJ2-5; tentatively, D is TRBD1 (5 bases). CDR1 is KGHDR, CDR2 SFDVKD, per germline. The ends were cut back, 4 bases at V and 2 bases at J, with 13 bases in the middle. CDR3 length equals 15 residues. CDR3 coding DNA: TGTGCCACCAGTGACCGTGACAGAGAGCAAGAGACCCAGTACTTC. Translation: CATSDRDREQETQYF.

In DNA form, the CDR3 reads TGTGCCAGCAGCAAAGTGGCGGCTATTTACAATGAGCAGTTCTTC. It codes for CASSKVAAIYNEQFF. The V gene is TRBV21-1, the J gene TRBJ2-1; the table's D call TRBD2 went unverified against the DNA. TRBV21-1 is recorded as a pseudogene. CDR3 length equals 15 residues.